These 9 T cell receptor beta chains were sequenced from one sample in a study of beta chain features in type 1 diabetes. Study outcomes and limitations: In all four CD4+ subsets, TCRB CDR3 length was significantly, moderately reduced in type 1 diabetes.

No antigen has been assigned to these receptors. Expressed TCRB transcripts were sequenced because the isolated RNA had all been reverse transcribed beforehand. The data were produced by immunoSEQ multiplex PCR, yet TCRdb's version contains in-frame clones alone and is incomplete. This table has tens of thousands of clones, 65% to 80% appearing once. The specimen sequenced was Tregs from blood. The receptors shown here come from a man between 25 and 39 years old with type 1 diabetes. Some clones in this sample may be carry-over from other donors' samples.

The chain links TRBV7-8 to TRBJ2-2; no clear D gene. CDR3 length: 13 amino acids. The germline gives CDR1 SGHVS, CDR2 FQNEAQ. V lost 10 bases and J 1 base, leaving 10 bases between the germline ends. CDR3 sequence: CATKRQNTGELFF. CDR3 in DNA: TGTGCCACAAAGAGGCAGAACACCGGGGAGCTGTTTTTT.

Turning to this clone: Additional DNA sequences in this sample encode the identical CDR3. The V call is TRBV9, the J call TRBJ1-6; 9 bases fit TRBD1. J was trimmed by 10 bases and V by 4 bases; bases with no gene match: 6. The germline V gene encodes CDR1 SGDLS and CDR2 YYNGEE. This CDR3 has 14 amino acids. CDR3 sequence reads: CASSRDRVNSPLHF. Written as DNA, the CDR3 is TGTGCCAGCAGCCGGGACAGGGTTAACTCACCCCTCCACTTT. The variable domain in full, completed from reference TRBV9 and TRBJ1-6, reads DSGVTQTPKHLITATGQRVTLRCSPRSGDLSVYWYQQSLDQGLQFLIQYYNGEERAKGNILERFSAQQFPDLHSELNLSSLELGDSALYFCASSRDRVNSPLHFGNGTRLTVT.

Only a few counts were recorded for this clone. The CDR3 DNA is TGCGCCAGCAGCTTGGCGGGACAGTACGAGCAGTACTTC. This translates into CASSLAGQYEQYF. The V and J genes are TRBV5-1 and TRBJ2-7; 7 bases align to TRBD1. This CDR3 region has 13 residues. V trimming: 0 bases; J trimming: 4 bases; junction bases outside the gene matches: 1. Germline V gene data show CDR1 as SGHRS and CDR2 as YFSETQ.

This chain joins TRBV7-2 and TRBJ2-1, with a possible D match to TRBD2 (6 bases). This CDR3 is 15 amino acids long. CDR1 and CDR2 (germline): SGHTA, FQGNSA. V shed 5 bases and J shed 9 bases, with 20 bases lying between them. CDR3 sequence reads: CASSPPGTTAGEQFF. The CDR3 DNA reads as TGTGCCAGCAGCCCCCCGGGGACGACAGCGGGTGAGCAGTTCTTC.

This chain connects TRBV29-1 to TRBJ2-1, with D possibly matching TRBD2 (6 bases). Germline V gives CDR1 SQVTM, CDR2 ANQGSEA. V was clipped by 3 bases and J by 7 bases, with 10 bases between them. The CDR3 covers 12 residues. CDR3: CSVDPGGNEQFF. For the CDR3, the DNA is TGCAGCGTTGATCCTGGGGGGAATGAGCAGTTCTTC.

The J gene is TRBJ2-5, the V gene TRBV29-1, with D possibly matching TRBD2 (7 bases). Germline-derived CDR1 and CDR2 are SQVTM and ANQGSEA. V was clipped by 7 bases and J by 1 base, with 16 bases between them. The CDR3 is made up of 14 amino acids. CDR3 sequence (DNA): TGCAGCGCTCACGGGGGCGGGAGCCAAGAGACCCAGTACTTC. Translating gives CSAHGGGSQETQYF.

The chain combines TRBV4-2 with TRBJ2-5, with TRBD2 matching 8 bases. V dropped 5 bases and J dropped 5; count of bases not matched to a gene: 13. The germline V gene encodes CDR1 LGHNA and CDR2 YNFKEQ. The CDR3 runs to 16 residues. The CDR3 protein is CASSSWDGGALETQYF. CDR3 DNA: TGTGCCAGCAGCTCCTGGGACGGGGGGGCGTTGGAGACCCAGTACTTC.

CDR3 protein: CASRSGGGLSPWDEAFF. Here the CDR3 DNA reads TGTGCCAGCAGATCGGGAGGGGGCCTCTCGCCGTGGGATGAAGCTTTCTTT. This chain connects TRBV19 to TRBJ1-1; 7 bases fit TRBD1. Germline V gives CDR1 LNHDA, CDR2 SQIVND (reference sequence). Trimming cost V 9 bases and J 7 bases; bases outside gene matches: 23. This CDR3 spans 17 amino acids. Variable domain in full (rest from reference TRBV19 and TRBJ1-1): DGGITQSPKYLFRKEGQNVTLSCEQNLNHDAMYWYRQDPGQGLRLIYYSQIVNDFQKGDIAEGYSVSREKKESFPLTVTSAQKNPTAFYLCASRSGGGLSPWDEAFFGQGTRLTVV.

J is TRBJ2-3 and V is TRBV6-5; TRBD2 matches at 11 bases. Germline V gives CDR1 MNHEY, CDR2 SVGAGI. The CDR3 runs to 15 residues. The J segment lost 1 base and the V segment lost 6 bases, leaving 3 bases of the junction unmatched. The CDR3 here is CASSKLAGGTDTQYF. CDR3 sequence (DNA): TGTGCCAGCAGCAAACTAGCGGGGGGCACAGATACGCAGTATTTT.